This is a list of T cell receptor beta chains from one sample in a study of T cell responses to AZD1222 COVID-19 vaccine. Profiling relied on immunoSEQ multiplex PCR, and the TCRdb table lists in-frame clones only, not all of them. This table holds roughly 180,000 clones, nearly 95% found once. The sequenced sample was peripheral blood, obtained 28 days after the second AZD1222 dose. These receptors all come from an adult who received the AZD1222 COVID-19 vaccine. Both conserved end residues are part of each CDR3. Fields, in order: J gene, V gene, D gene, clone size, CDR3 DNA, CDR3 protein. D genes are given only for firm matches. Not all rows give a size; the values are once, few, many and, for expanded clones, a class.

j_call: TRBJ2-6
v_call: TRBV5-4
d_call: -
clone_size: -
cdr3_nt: TGTGCCAGCAGCCCAACGGGGGGCTCTCCCGGGGCCAACGTCCTGACTTTC
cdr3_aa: CASSPTGGSPGANVLTF

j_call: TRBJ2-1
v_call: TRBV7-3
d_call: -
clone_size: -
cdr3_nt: TGTGCCAGCAGCTTAGAAGGCAATGGCGATGAGCAGTTCTTC
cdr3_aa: CASSLEGNGDEQFF

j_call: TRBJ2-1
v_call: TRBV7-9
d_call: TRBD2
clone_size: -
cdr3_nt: TGTGCCAGCAGCTTAGGGACTAGCAATGAGCAGTTCTTC
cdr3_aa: CASSLGTSNEQFF

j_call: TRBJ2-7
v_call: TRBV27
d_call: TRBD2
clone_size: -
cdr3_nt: TGTGCCAGCACCACGGGACTAGCGGGAGGTTTCTACGAGCAGTACTTC
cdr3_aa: CASTTGLAGGFYEQYF

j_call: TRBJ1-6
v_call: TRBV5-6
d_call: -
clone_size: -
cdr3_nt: TGTGCCAGCAGCTTGGCCAATATCGGACGACCAAATTCACCCCTCCACTTT
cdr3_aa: CASSLANIGRPNSPLHF

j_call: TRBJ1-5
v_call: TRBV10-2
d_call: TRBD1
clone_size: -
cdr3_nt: TGCGCCAGCAGGCAACAGGGGATCTCTGGCAATCAGCCCCAGCATTTT
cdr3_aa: CASRQQGISGNQPQHF

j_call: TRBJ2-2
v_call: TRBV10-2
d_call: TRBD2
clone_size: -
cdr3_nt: TGCGCCAGCAGTGCCCCTCCCGGGAGGGCCGACGGGGAGCTGTTTTTT
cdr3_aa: CASSAPPGRADGELFF

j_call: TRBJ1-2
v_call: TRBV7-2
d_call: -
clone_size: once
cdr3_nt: TGTGCCAGCAGCTTAAAAGTTGTGCATGGCTACACCTTC
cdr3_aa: CASSLKVVHGYTF

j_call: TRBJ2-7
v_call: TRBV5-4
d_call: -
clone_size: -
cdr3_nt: TGTGCCAGCAGCGCCGACACTAACTACGAGCAGTACTTC
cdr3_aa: CASSADTNYEQYF

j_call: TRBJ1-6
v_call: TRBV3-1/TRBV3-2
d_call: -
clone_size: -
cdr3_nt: TGTGCCAGCAGCCAAGGGGGCAGCTTCTCCTATAATTCACCCCTCCACTTT
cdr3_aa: CASSQGGSFSYNSPLHF

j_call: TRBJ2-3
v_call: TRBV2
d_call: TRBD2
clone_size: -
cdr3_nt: TGTGCCAGCACCCCACTAGCGGGAGTTGGTGATACGCAGTATTTT
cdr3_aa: CASTPLAGVGDTQYF

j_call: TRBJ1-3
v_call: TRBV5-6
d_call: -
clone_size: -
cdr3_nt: TGTGCCAGCAGCTTAGGGACACTCTCTGGAAACACCATATATTTT
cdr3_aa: CASSLGTLSGNTIYF

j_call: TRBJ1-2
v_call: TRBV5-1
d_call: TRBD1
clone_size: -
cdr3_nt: TGCGCCAGCAGCTTGGTCGGCAGGGGGAACTATGGCTACACCTTC
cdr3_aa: CASSLVGRGNYGYTF

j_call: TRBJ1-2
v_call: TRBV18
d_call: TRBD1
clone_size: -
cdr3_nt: TGTGCCAGCTCACCATTACAGGGGGCACAAAACGGCTACACCTTC
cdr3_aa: CASSPLQGAQNGYTF

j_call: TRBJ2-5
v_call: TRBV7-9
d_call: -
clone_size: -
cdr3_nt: TGTGCCAGCAGCTTAGGGAGCCAAGAGACCCAGTACTTC
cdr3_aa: CASSLGSQETQYF

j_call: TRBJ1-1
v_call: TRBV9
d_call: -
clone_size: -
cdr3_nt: TGTGCCAGCAGCGTCCAAGCCAACACTGAAGCTTTCTTT
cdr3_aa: CASSVQANTEAFF

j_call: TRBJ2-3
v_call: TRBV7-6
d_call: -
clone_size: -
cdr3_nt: TGTGCCAGCAGCTTAGGTGATCAGATTCTCACAGATACGCAGTATTTT
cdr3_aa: CASSLGDQILTDTQYF